Listed below are T cell receptor beta chains from one sample, sequenced in a study of blood T cell repertoires in COVID-19. The repertoire was sequenced with immunoSEQ multiplex PCR; TCRdb's copy has only in-frame clones and lacks some. The table lists about 380,000 clones, about 90% of them singletons. Sequencing used PBMCs or T cells enriched from blood (not recorded which). Receptors were obtained from a woman aged 25 to 39 who had recovered from COVID-19. Both conserved end residues are part of each CDR3. The order of the fields is CDR3 DNA, CDR3 protein, D gene, V gene, clone size, J gene. A D gene is named only where the DNA matches it firmly. Only part of the rows carry a size: once, few, many, or a class if the clone is expanded.

CDR3 DNA: TGTGCCAGCGGGACTCCTTCTGAAGCTTTCTTT
CDR3 protein: CASGTPSEAFF
D gene: .
V gene: TRBV7-2
clone size: .
J gene: TRBJ1-1

CDR3 DNA: TGTGCCAGCAGGGAGGGGGCGCAGCCTGGCTACACCTTC
CDR3 protein: CASREGAQPGYTF
D gene: TRBD1
V gene: TRBV28
clone size: .
J gene: TRBJ1-2

CDR3 DNA: TGTGCCAGCAGCTTAGAGCGGGGGAGCTCCTACGAGCAGTACTTC
CDR3 protein: CASSLERGSSYEQYF
D gene: TRBD2
V gene: TRBV5-6
clone size: .
J gene: TRBJ2-7

CDR3 DNA: TGTGCCTGGACTGCCCGACGGGGCGCGGGGTCTGAAGCTTTCTTT
CDR3 protein: CAWTARRGAGSEAFF
D gene: .
V gene: TRBV30
clone size: .
J gene: TRBJ1-1

CDR3 DNA: TGTGCCAGCACGAGGGAGACTAGCGGACTGGTAGGGGAGCTGTTTTTT
CDR3 protein: CASTRETSGLVGELFF
D gene: TRBD2
V gene: TRBV2
clone size: .
J gene: TRBJ2-2

CDR3 DNA: TGTGCCAGCAGTTTAAGCACAGGAGCCGGGGAGCTGTTTTTT
CDR3 protein: CASSLSTGAGELFF
D gene: .
V gene: TRBV28
clone size: .
J gene: TRBJ2-2

CDR3 DNA: TGTGCCAGCTCCCGACAGGCCTTCAACACTGAAGCTTTCTTT
CDR3 protein: CASSRQAFNTEAFF
D gene: .
V gene: TRBV18
clone size: .
J gene: TRBJ1-1

CDR3 DNA: TGTGCCAGTAGTATACGGGGGTCTGGGGCCAACGTCCTGACTTTC
CDR3 protein: CASSIRGSGANVLTF
D gene: .
V gene: TRBV19
clone size: .
J gene: TRBJ2-6

CDR3 DNA: TGTGCCAGCAGCAAAAGAGGGAGATCGGGCAATGAGCAGTTCTTC
CDR3 protein: CASSKRGRSGNEQFF
D gene: .
V gene: TRBV21-1
clone size: .
J gene: TRBJ2-1

CDR3 DNA: TGTGCCAGCAGTTTCGTTCCCGGCCGGGGCAATCAGCCCCAGCATTTT
CDR3 protein: CASSFVPGRGNQPQHF
D gene: .
V gene: TRBV28
clone size: .
J gene: TRBJ1-5

CDR3 DNA: TGTGCCAGCAGCCGTCAACAGGGGGCTGGTGGCTACACCTTC
CDR3 protein: CASSRQQGAGGYTF
D gene: TRBD1
V gene: TRBV14
clone size: .
J gene: TRBJ1-2

CDR3 DNA: TGCGCCAGCAGCGCCGCGGGGACTAGCACAGATACGCAGTATTTT
CDR3 protein: CASSAAGTSTDTQYF
D gene: .
V gene: TRBV5-1
clone size: .
J gene: TRBJ2-3

CDR3 DNA: TGTGCCAGCAGTTACCAGTCCAAACAAGAGACCCAGTACTTC
CDR3 protein: CASSYQSKQETQYF
D gene: .
V gene: TRBV6-5
clone size: .
J gene: TRBJ2-5

CDR3 DNA: TGTGCCAGCAGCCCCGGGACAGACTATGGCTACACCTTC
CDR3 protein: CASSPGTDYGYTF
D gene: TRBD1
V gene: TRBV9
clone size: .
J gene: TRBJ1-2

CDR3 DNA: TGTGCTAGCAGCCAGGCCGGACAGGGGGCAGGGGAGACCCAGTACTTC
CDR3 protein: CASSQAGQGAGETQYF
D gene: TRBD1
V gene: TRBV7-7
clone size: .
J gene: TRBJ2-5

CDR3 DNA: TGTGCCAGCAGTTACCGCCCCCCGGGACTAGCCTACGAGCAGTACTTC
CDR3 protein: CASSYRPPGLAYEQYF
D gene: TRBD2
V gene: TRBV6-6
clone size: .
J gene: TRBJ2-7

CDR3 DNA: TGTGCCAGCAGCCTACGGGGGATTGAGCAGTTCTTC
CDR3 protein: CASSLRGIEQFF
D gene: .
V gene: TRBV6-5
clone size: .
J gene: TRBJ2-1

CDR3 DNA: TGCGCCAGCAGTGAGGCAGGGGCGACCATGAACACTGAAGCTTTCTTT
CDR3 protein: CASSEAGATMNTEAFF
D gene: .
V gene: TRBV5-1
clone size: .
J gene: TRBJ1-1

CDR3 DNA: TGTGCCAGTAGCCCGGGACAGACTAATTCACCCCTCCACTTT
CDR3 protein: CASSPGQTNSPLHF
D gene: TRBD1
V gene: TRBV19
clone size: .
J gene: TRBJ1-6

CDR3 DNA: TGTGCCAGCAGATCGGGGGAAGGATGGTCGCCCCAGCATTTT
CDR3 protein: CASRSGEGWSPQHF
D gene: .
V gene: TRBV7-2
clone size: .
J gene: TRBJ1-5

CDR3 DNA: TGTGCCAGCAGTTTTAGGCGGCTAGCGGGAGGCTCCTACAATGAGCAGTTCTTC
CDR3 protein: CASSFRRLAGGSYNEQFF
D gene: TRBD2
V gene: TRBV27
clone size: .
J gene: TRBJ2-1

CDR3 DNA: TGTGCCAGCACCGTTAGCGGACAGGGACGGGGGAACACTGAAGCTTTCTTT
CDR3 protein: CASTVSGQGRGNTEAFF
D gene: TRBD1
V gene: TRBV28
clone size: .
J gene: TRBJ1-1

CDR3 DNA: TGTGCCATCAGTGAGTTGACAGGGAGCTATGGCTACACCTTC
CDR3 protein: CAISELTGSYGYTF
D gene: TRBD1
V gene: TRBV10-3
clone size: .
J gene: TRBJ1-2

CDR3 DNA: TGTGCCAGCAGCTTGGGCGGGGTCAATCAGCCCCAGCATTTT
CDR3 protein: CASSLGGVNQPQHF
D gene: .
V gene: TRBV5-4
clone size: once
J gene: TRBJ1-5

CDR3 DNA: TGCGCCAGCAGCTTCCTCGGACAGCCATACAATGAGCAGTTCTTC
CDR3 protein: CASSFLGQPYNEQFF
D gene: .
V gene: TRBV5-1
clone size: .
J gene: TRBJ2-1

CDR3 DNA: TGTGCCAGCGGGGGGGTCCTATTATCCTACGAGCAGTACTTC
CDR3 protein: CASGGVLLSYEQYF
D gene: TRBD2
V gene: TRBV2
clone size: .
J gene: TRBJ2-7

CDR3 DNA: TGTGCCAGCACCCCCAGGGTGAACGAAAAACTGTTTTTT
CDR3 protein: CASTPRVNEKLFF
D gene: .
V gene: TRBV6-1
clone size: .
J gene: TRBJ1-4

CDR3 DNA: TGTGCCAGTCCCGAGGGAGGTAGGGACTACACTGAAGCTTTCTTT
CDR3 protein: CASPEGGRDYTEAFF
D gene: .
V gene: TRBV6-5
clone size: .
J gene: TRBJ1-1

CDR3 DNA: TGTGCCACCAGCAGAGGGACTAGCGGGAGACGACAAGAGACCCAGTACTTC
CDR3 protein: CATSRGTSGRRQETQYF
D gene: TRBD2
V gene: TRBV15
clone size: .
J gene: TRBJ2-5

CDR3 DNA: TGTGCCAGCAGCTTAGGGGGCAGGGGCGCTGGCTACACCTTC
CDR3 protein: CASSLGGRGAGYTF
D gene: .
V gene: TRBV7-9
clone size: .
J gene: TRBJ1-2

CDR3 DNA: TGTGCCAGCAGTGATGGCAAGACCTACGAGCAGTACTTC
CDR3 protein: CASSDGKTYEQYF
D gene: .
V gene: TRBV6-1
clone size: .
J gene: TRBJ2-7

CDR3 DNA: TGTGCCAGCAAGGGACAAACGAACACCGGGGAGCTGTTTTTT
CDR3 protein: CASKGQTNTGELFF
D gene: .
V gene: TRBV11-3
clone size: .
J gene: TRBJ2-2

CDR3 DNA: TGTGCCAGCAGTGGTAACAGGGGCGGTATTAACTATGGCTACACCTTC
CDR3 protein: CASSGNRGGINYGYTF
D gene: TRBD1
V gene: TRBV9
clone size: .
J gene: TRBJ1-2

CDR3 DNA: TGTGCCAGCAGTTTATTGACAGGGTGGGACACCGGGGAGCTGTTTTTT
CDR3 protein: CASSLLTGWDTGELFF
D gene: TRBD1
V gene: TRBV27
clone size: .
J gene: TRBJ2-2

CDR3 DNA: TGCGCCAGCAGCTCTGGACTAGCGGGTTTGAACAATGAGCAGTTCTTC
CDR3 protein: CASSSGLAGLNNEQFF
D gene: TRBD2
V gene: TRBV5-1
clone size: few
J gene: TRBJ2-1

CDR3 DNA: TGTGCCAGCAGCCCGGAGTACGGGGGGTCCTCTGGAAACACCATATATTTT
CDR3 protein: CASSPEYGGSSGNTIYF
D gene: .
V gene: TRBV3-1/TRBV3-2
clone size: .
J gene: TRBJ1-3

CDR3 DNA: TGTGCCAGCAGGGCACTAGCGGGAGGGCCGTCGAGCAATGAGCAGTTCTTC
CDR3 protein: CASRALAGGPSSNEQFF
D gene: TRBD2
V gene: TRBV6-4
clone size: .
J gene: TRBJ2-1